The following is a TCR beta chain sequence with its context. Its antigen is as yet unknown. Since all of the isolated RNA was reverse transcribed, expressed TCRB transcripts were what got sequenced. Roughly 3.5 million reads per sample were averaged for naive, central memory and regulatory samples. Libraries were prepared by immunoSEQ multiplex PCR; TCRdb keeps only in-frame clonotypes and omits some of them. The sample has over 350,000 clones, about 15% seen once. The sample is drawn from a study of beta chain features in type 1 diabetes. Findings and limits, study-wide: Shortening that was moderate but significant affected the TCRB CDR3s of Type 1 diabetes patients in all four CD4+ subsets.

Germline V gene data show CDR1 as MDHEN and CDR2 as SYDVKM. Unmatched junction bases numbered 5, after V lost 7 bases and J lost 0 bases. The CDR3 covers 15 residues. The receptor was derived from a woman between 18 and 30 years old in good health. V and J are TRBV28 and TRBJ2-4; 8 bases are a match to TRBD2. The sample consisted of naive CD4+ T cells from blood. CDR3 bases: TGTGCCAGCACGGGGGGGGATTTAGCCAAAAACATTCAGTACTTC. This translates into CASTGGDLAKNIQYF.